This T cell receptor beta chain derives from a study of human T cells and chemical hapten exposure. Study overall: Diphenylcyclopropenone, dosed weekly to the scalp, was given to patients throughout the roughly 25-week study.

Time point described: pre-sensitization, week 0. Treatment in this sample: therapeutic diphenylcyclopropenone sensitization with weekly scalp DPC. A single record per CDR3 protein comes from TCRdb applying MiXCR to the RACE reads. Among approximately 370,000 distinct CDR3 sequences listed, 5% to 6.5% were seen once. The CDR3 runs 15 residues. The germline gives CDR1 MGHDK, CDR2 SYGVNS. Trimming removed 6 bases at V and 0 bases at J, with 14 bases between. Study outcomes and limitations: Having alopecia, donors may respond immunologically unlike healthy people. Significantly greater numbers of large CDR3 similarity clusters came from expanded TCRs than from controls.

This clonotype came up many times. Its antigen is not known. The V gene is TRBV25-1, the J gene TRBJ1-1; D gene uncertain. The receptor's source is a woman aged 18-35 years with alopecia areata. Some clones in this sample may be carry-over from other donors' samples. This specimen was whole blood, taken in connection with sensitization to the hapten diphenylcyclopropenone (DPC). In nucleotides, the CDR3 is TGTGCCAGCAGCAGAGAGGGCGTTATGAACACTGAAGCTTTCTTT. Protein: CASSREGVMNTEAFF.